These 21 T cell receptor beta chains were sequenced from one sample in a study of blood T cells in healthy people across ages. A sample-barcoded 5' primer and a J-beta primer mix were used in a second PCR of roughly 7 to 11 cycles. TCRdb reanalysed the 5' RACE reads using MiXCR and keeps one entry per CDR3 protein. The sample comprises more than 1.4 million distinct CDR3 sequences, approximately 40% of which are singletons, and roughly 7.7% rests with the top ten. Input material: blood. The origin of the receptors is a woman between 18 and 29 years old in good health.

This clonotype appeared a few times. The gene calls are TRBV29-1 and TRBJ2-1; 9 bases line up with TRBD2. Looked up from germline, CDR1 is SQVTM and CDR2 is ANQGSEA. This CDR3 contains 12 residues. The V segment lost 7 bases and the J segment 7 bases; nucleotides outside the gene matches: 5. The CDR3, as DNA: TGCAGCGCACCTAGCGGGACTAATGAGCAGTTCTTC. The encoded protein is CSAPSGTNEQFF.

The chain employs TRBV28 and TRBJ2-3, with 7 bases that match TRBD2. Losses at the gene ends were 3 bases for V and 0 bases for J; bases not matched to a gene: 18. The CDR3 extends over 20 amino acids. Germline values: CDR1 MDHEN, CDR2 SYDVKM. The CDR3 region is CASSFGWLAEPTSSTDTQYF. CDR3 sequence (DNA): TGTGCCAGCAGTTTTGGTTGGCTAGCGGAGCCGACTTCTAGCACAGATACGCAGTATTTT.

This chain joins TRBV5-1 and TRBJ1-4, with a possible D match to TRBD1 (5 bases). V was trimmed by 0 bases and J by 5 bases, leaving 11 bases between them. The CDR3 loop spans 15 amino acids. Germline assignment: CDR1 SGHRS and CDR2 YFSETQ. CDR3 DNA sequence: TGCGCCAGCAGCTTGGTTGGGGGAATAAATGAAAAACTGTTTTTT. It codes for CASSLVGGINEKLFF.

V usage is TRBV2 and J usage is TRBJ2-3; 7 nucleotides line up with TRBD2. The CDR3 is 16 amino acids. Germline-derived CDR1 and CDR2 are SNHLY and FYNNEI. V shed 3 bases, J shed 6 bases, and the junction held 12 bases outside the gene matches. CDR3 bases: TGTGCCAGCAGTGAGGGCCTGGCGGGAGAGGTGGATACGCAGTATTTT. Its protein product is CASSEGLAGEVDTQYF.

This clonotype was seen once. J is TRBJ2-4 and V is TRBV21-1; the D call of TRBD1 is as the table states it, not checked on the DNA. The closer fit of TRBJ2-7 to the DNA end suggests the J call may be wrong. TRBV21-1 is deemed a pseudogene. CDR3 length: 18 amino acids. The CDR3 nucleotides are TGTGCCAGCAGGACAACCCGTTATACAAGGACAGGGCGGTGCGAGCAGTACTTC. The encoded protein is CASRTTRYTRTGRCEQYF.

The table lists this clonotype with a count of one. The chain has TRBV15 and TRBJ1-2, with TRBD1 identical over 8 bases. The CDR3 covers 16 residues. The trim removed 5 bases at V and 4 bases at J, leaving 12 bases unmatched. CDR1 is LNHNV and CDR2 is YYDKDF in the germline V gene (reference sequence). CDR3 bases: TGTGCCACCAGCGAAATAGGACAGGGAAGATTCTATGGCTACACCTTC. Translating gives CATSEIGQGRFYGYTF. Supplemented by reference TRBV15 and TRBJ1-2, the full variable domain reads DAMVIQNPRYQVTQFGKPVTLSCSQTLNHNVMYWYQQKSSQAPKLLFHYYDKDFNNEADTPDNFQSRRPNTSFCFLDIRSPGLGDTAMYLCATSEIGQGRFYGYTFGSGTRLTVV.

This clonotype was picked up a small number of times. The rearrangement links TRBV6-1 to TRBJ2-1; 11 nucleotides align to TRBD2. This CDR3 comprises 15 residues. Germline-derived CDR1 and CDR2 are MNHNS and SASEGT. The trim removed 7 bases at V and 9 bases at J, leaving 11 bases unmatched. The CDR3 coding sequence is TGTGCCAGCACCTATCGACCGGGACTAGCGGTTGAGCAGTTCTTC. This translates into CASTYRPGLAVEQFF.

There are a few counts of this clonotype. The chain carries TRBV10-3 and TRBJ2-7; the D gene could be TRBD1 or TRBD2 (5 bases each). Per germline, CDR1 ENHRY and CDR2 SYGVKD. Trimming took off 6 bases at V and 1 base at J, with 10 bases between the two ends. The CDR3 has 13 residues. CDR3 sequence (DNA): TGTGCCATCAGCCGGGACGGATCCTACGAGCAGTACTTC. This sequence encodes CAISRDGSYEQYF.

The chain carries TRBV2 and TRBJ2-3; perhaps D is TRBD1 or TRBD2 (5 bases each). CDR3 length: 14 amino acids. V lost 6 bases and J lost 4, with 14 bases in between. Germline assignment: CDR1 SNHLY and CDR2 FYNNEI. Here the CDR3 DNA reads TGTGCCAGCAGCGGGACGGATCGGGCAGATACGCAGTATTTT. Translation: CASSGTDRADTQYF.

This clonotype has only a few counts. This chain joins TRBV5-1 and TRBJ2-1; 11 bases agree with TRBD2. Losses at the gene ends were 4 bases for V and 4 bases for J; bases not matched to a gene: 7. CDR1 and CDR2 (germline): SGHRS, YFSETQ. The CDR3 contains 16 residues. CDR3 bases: TGCGCCAGCAGCCCCCAGGGACTAGCGGATTACAATGAGCAGTTCTTC. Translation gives CASSPQGLADYNEQFF.

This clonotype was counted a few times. DNA of the CDR3: TGCAGTGCTAGGCCACGGGTAGCGTCCCAAGAGACCCAGTACTTC. Translated, it gives CSARPRVASQETQYF. The chain joins TRBV20-1 to TRBJ2-5; maybe TRBD2 (5 bases). Germline loops: CDR1 DFQATT, CDR2 SNEGSKA (reference sequence). Trimming stripped 3 bases from V and 1 base from J, with 15 bases between. This CDR3 contains 15 residues.

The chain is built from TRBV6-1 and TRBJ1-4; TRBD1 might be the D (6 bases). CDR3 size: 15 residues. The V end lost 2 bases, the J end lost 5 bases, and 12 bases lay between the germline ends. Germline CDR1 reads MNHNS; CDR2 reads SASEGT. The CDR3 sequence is CASSETPGTNEKLFF. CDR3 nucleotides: TGTGCCAGCAGTGAAACGCCGGGGACAAATGAAAAACTGTTTTTT.

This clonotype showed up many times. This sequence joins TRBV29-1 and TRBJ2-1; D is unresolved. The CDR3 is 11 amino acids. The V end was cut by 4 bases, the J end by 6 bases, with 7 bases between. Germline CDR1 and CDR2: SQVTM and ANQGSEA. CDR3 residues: CSVGGVNEQFF. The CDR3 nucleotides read TGCAGCGTTGGTGGGGTCAATGAGCAGTTCTTC.

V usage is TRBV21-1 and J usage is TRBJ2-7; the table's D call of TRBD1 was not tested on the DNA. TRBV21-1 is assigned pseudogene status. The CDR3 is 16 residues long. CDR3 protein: CASSKVPQESSYEQYF. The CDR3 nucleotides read TGTGCCAGCAGCAAAGTCCCCCAGGAGAGCTCCTACGAGCAGTACTTC.

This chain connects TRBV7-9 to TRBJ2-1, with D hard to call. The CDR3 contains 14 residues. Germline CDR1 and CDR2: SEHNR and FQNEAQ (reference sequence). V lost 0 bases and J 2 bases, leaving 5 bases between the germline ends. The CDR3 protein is CASSLASTYNEQFF. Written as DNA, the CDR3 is TGTGCCAGCAGCTTAGCTAGTACCTACAATGAGCAGTTCTTC.

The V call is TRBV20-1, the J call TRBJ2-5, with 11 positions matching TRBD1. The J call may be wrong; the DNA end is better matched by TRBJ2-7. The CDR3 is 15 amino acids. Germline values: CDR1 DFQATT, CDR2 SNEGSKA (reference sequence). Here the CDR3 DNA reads TGCAGTGCGAGACCAACCGGGACAGGGGGGAACGAGCAGTACTTC. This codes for CSARPTGTGGNEQYF.

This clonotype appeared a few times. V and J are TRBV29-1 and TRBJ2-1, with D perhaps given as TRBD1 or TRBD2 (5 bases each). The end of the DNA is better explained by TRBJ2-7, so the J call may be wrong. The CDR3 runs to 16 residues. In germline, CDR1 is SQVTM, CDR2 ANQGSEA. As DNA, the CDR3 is TGCAGCGTTGTAGGGGAGCGCAAGAGCTCCTACAATGAGCAGTACTTC. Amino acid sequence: CSVVGERKSSYNEQYF.

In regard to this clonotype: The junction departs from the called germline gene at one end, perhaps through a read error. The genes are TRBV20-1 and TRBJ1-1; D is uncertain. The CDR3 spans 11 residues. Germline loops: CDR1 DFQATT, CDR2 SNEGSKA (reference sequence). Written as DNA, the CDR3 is TGCAGTGCTAGGGGGAACACTGAAGTTTTCTTT. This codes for CSARGNTEVFF.

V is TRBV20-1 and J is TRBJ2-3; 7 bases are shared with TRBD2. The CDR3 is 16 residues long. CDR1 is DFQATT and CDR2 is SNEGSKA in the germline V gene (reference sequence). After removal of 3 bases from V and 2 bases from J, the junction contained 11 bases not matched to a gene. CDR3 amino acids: CSASPRDSGYTDTQYF. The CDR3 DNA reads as TGCAGTGCTAGTCCCCGGGATAGCGGGTACACAGATACGCAGTATTTT.

This CDR3 reads CASKLLGQTLVDTQYF. The CDR3 DNA reads TGTGCCAGCAAACTCCTAGGACAGACGTTGGTAGATACGCAGTATTTT. The chain recombines TRBV27 with TRBJ2-3, with D maybe TRBD1 (6 bases). The germline V gene encodes CDR1 MNHEY and CDR2 SMNVEV (reference sequence). The CDR3 sequence is 16 residues long. Trimming removed 7 bases at V and 5 bases at J, with 22 bases between.

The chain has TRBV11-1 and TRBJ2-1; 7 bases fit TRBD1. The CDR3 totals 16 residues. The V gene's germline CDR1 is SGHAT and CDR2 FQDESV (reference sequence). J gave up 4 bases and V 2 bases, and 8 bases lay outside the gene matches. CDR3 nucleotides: TGTGCCAGCAGCTTATCTTCGGACAGGCAGTACAATGAGCAGTTCTTC. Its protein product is CASSLSSDRQYNEQFF.